The present entry profiles one T cell receptor beta chain with its context. Its specificity is not known. Libraries were prepared by immunoSEQ multiplex PCR; TCRdb keeps only in-frame clonotypes and omits some of them. The sample has approximately 42,000 clones; 88% are singletons. Patients with a history of autoimmune disease or on systemic immunosuppression were excluded. The data were taken from a study of OX40 agonist ivuxolimab in advanced cancers. Study as a whole: The dose-escalation group included hepatocellular carcinoma, melanoma, renal cell carcinoma and head and neck cancer.

The study, taken as a whole, reports: Clones of CD4+ and CD8+ blood T cells grew by week 6 at doses of 0.1 to 3.0 mg/kg.

This CDR3 is built from 13 residues. Germline V CDR1 and CDR2: MGHRA, YSYEKL. Trimming cost V 2 bases and J 8 bases; bases outside gene matches: 4. The sample here was CD4+ or CD8+ T cells sorted from blood, taken in a trial of the OX40 agonist ivuxolimab. V is TRBV4-1 and J is TRBJ1-2; 8 bases are a match to TRBD1. The origin of this receptor is an adult with an advanced solid tumor such as melanoma, head and neck, liver or kidney cancer. CDR3: CASSQIDRGGYTF. In DNA, the CDR3 is TGCGCCAGCAGCCAAATCGACAGGGGAGGCTACACCTTC.